These 23 T cell receptor beta chains share one sample of origin, sequenced in a study of radiation and T cells in renal cell carcinoma. TCRdb keeps only in-frame clones here, not all; method: immunoSEQ multiplex PCR. Here the sample spans tens of thousands of clones, around 78% being singletons. The time point: blood 2 weeks post-SBRT. Treatment meaning: 15 Gy SBRT to primary tumor, nephrectomy 4 weeks later. The sample in question was blood, obtained from a patient whose treatment included radiotherapy and nephrectomy. Receptors were obtained from a man between 60 and 75 years old with renal cell carcinoma.

This chain uses TRBV19 with TRBJ1-3, with D uncertain. CDR1 and CDR2 from the germline V gene are LNHDA and SQIVND (reference sequence). V was pared by 4 bases and J by 0 bases, with 10 bases between. The CDR3 sequence is 15 residues long. The CDR3 DNA sequence: TGTGCCAGTAGTACCACAGCGGACTCTGGAAACACCATATATTTT. Protein: CASSTTADSGNTIYF.

The chain has TRBV6-6 and TRBJ1-1; TRBD1 matches at 8 bases. Losses at the gene ends were 6 bases for V and 1 base for J; bases not matched to a gene: 4. The CDR3 has 14 amino acids. The germline V gene encodes CDR1 MNHNY and CDR2 SVGAGI (reference sequence). This chain's CDR3 is CASRTGARNTEAFF. CDR3 nucleotides: TGTGCCAGCAGGACAGGGGCCCGGAACACTGAAGCTTTCTTT.

The chain combines TRBV11-2 with TRBJ1-2, with a possible D match to TRBD1 (6 bases). The CDR3 is 13 amino acids. In germline, CDR1 is SGHAT, CDR2 FQNNGV. The ends were cut back, 1 base at V and 8 bases at J, with 11 bases in the middle. The CDR3 bases are TGTGCCAGCAGCTTAGCCAACCAGGGGGGCTACACCTTC. Residues: CASSLANQGGYTF. Using reference TRBV11-2 and TRBJ1-2 for the parts outside the CDR3, the full variable domain is EAGVAQSPRYKIIEKRQSVAFWCNPISGHATLYWYQQILGQGPKLLIQFQNNGVVDDSQLPKDRFSAERLKGVDSTLKIQPAKLEDSAVYLCASSLANQGGYTFGSGTRLTVV.

The CDR3 region has the DNA TGTGCCAGCAGCTTTACCGGGGGGGACCAGCCCCAGCATTTT. Protein product: CASSFTGGDQPQHF. The chain has TRBV5-6 and TRBJ1-5; tentatively, D is TRBD1 (5 bases). The germline V gene has CDR1 SGHDT and CDR2 YYEEEE. The CDR3 is 14 residues long. Trimming stripped 2 bases from V and 7 bases from J, with 13 bases between.

This clone is a singleton in its sample. V gene TRBV19 combines with J gene TRBJ1-1; D gene unclear. This CDR3 is 16 amino acids long. V was clipped by 4 bases and J by 0 bases, with 15 bases between them. The germline V gene encodes CDR1 LNHDA and CDR2 SQIVND (reference sequence). The CDR3 protein is CASSTPREGMNTEAFF. CDR3 sequence (DNA): TGTGCCAGTAGTACCCCGAGGGAGGGAATGAACACTGAAGCTTTCTTT.

The V and J genes are TRBV30 and TRBJ2-3, with TRBD2 matching 11 bases. Trimming at V came to 3 bases and at J to 0 bases, leaving 2 bases not matched to a gene. Per germline, CDR1 GTSNPN and CDR2 SVGIG (reference sequence). The length of the CDR3 is 15 residues. The CDR3 loop reads CAWRGLAASTDTQYF. The DNA of the CDR3 is TGTGCCTGGAGGGGACTAGCGGCTAGCACAGATACGCAGTATTTT.

This chain links TRBV9 with TRBJ2-2; D assignment may be TRBD1 or TRBD2 (6 bases each). CDR1 is SGDLS and CDR2 is YYNGEE in the germline V gene. This CDR3 contains 16 residues. Between the trimmed V and J ends, which lost 4 bases and 1 base, there was a span of 14 bases. The CDR3 DNA is TGTGCCAGCAGCCCCCGGGGGCGGGAGAACACCGGGGAGCTGTTTTTT. Amino acid sequence: CASSPRGRENTGELFF.

This chain joins TRBV25-1 and TRBJ1-5; perhaps TRBD1 as D (6 bases). The CDR3 runs 15 residues. V lost 1 base, J lost 6 bases, and 13 bases lay in between. Per the germline V gene, CDR1 is MGHDK and CDR2 is SYGVNS. The CDR3 DNA follows: TGTGCCAGCAGTGAATCATCGGGGGCGCCTCAGCCCCAGCATTTT. Amino acids: CASSESSGAPQPQHF. Full variable domain (missing parts from reference TRBV25-1 and TRBJ1-5): EADIYQTPRYLVIGTGKKITLECSQTMGHDKMYWYQQDPGMELHLIHYSYGVNSTEKGDLSSESTVSRIRTEHFPLTLESARPSHTSQYLCASSESSGAPQPQHFGDGTRLSIL.

The V call is TRBV10-3, the J call TRBJ2-7; 9 bases fit TRBD2. Germline CDR1 ENHRY, CDR2 SYGVKD. Unmatched junction bases numbered 6, after V lost 5 bases and J lost 4 bases. The CDR3 contains 14 residues. This CDR3 reads CAISFSGSAYEQYV. CDR3 in DNA: TGTGCCATCAGTTTTAGCGGGAGTGCATACGAGCAGTACGTC.

V is TRBV4-3 and J is TRBJ1-2; D is possibly TRBD1 (5 bases). Trimming cost V 0 bases and J 4 bases, with 12 bases left between them. Looked up from germline, CDR1 is LGHNA and CDR2 is YSLEER. CDR3 length: 15 residues. The CDR3 DNA follows: TGCGCCAGCAGCCAAGATTACGGGGACCGCTATGGCTACACCTTC. Residues: CASSQDYGDRYGYTF.

This clone was detected once. The gene calls are TRBV29-1 and TRBJ1-1; weak D call: TRBD1 (5 bases). The CDR3 has 13 residues. Germline values: CDR1 SQVTM, CDR2 ANQGSEA. V lost 6 bases and J lost 3, with 14 bases in between. CDR3 sequence: CSVGSRGDTEAFF. As DNA, the CDR3 is TGCAGCGTAGGCTCACGGGGCGACACTGAAGCTTTCTTT.

The rearrangement links TRBV7-2 to TRBJ2-5, with TRBD1 matching 8 bases. The germline CDR1 and CDR2 sequences are SGHTA and FQGNSA. Trimming removed 4 bases from V and 5 bases from J; junction bases left unmatched: 9. This CDR3 has 15 amino acids. The CDR3 here is CASSSWTGKSETQYF. Here the CDR3 DNA reads TGTGCCAGCAGCTCATGGACAGGGAAGTCGGAGACCCAGTACTTC. Using reference TRBV7-2 and TRBJ2-5 for the parts outside the CDR3, the full variable domain is GAGVSQSPSNKVTEKGKDVELRCDPISGHTALYWYRQSLGQGLEFLIYFQGNSAPDKSGLPSDRFSAERTGGSVSTLTIQRTQQEDSAVYLCASSSWTGKSETQYFGPGTRLLVL.

This chain links TRBV2 with TRBJ1-1, with a tentative D call TRBD1 (6 bases). Germline CDR1 SNHLY, CDR2 FYNNEI. Trimming cost V 5 bases and J 5 bases, with 9 bases left between them. This CDR3 is 12 amino acids long. The DNA of the CDR3 is TGTGCCAGCAGTTCAGGGGAAACTGAAGCTTTCTTT. It translates to CASSSGETEAFF.

The chain is built from TRBV18 and TRBJ2-6; 9 nucleotides agree with TRBD1. Per germline, CDR1 KGHSH and CDR2 LQKENI. The CDR3 sequence is 18 residues long. Losses at the gene ends were 0 bases for V and 0 bases for J; bases not matched to a gene: 3. The CDR3 here is CASSPPDRGNSGANVLTF. In DNA, the CDR3 is TGTGCCAGCTCACCACCGGACAGGGGAAACTCTGGGGCCAACGTCCTGACTTTC.

This clone was recorded only once. This chain connects TRBV5-5 to TRBJ2-7, with D perhaps TRBD1 (7 bases). The germline V and J ends were trimmed by 4 bases and 3 bases, with 17 bases remaining between them. Germline V gene lookup returns CDR1 SGHKS and CDR2 YYEKEE (reference sequence). The CDR3 consists of 15 residues. CDR3 region: CASSPGGTAGYEQYV. The DNA for the CDR3 is TGTGCCAGCAGCCCCGGCGGGACAGCCGGCTACGAGCAGTACGTC.

This clone came up a few times. The chain recombines TRBV19 with TRBJ1-1; D not certain. With 1 base removed from V and 6 bases from J, the gap between germline ends came to 12 bases. Germline V lookup: CDR1 LNHDA, CDR2 SQIVND (reference sequence). The CDR3 totals 14 residues. CDR3 in DNA: TGTGCCAGTAGTATAGGTCTTCGGAGCCCTGAAGCTTTCTTT. Encoded protein: CASSIGLRSPEAFF.

The chain joins TRBV10-1 to TRBJ2-6; D gene unclear. Trimming took 7 bases from V and 0 from J, leaving 22 bases between them. The V gene's germline CDR1 is WNHNN and CDR2 SYGVQD (reference sequence). CDR3 length: 19 amino acids. CDR3 in DNA: TGCGCCAGCACGTTGGCCAGGCGGTTCGCTAACTCTGGGGCCAACGTCCTGACTTTC. It specifies CASTLARRFANSGANVLTF.

Here the CDR3 reads CASRDSLSTDTQYF. As DNA, the CDR3 is TGTGCCAGCAGAGACAGTCTTAGCACAGATACGCAGTATTTT. This sequence joins TRBV6-5 and TRBJ2-3, with D perhaps matching TRBD1 (5 bases). Trimming stripped 6 bases from V and 0 bases from J, with 10 bases between. The CDR3 spans 14 residues. In germline, CDR1 is MNHEY, CDR2 SVGAGI.

The chain employs TRBV7-8 and TRBJ2-7, with 12 bases matching TRBD2. Trimming removed 4 bases from V and 2 bases from J; junction bases left unmatched: 3. The CDR3 sequence is 15 residues long. The V gene's germline CDR1 is SGHVS and CDR2 FQNEAQ. CDR3 nucleotides: TGTGCCAGCAGCTCCCTAGCGGGGGGGACCTACGAGCAGTACTTC. It specifies CASSSLAGGTYEQYF. Looking up the rest from reference TRBV7-8 and TRBJ2-7 gives the full variable domain: GAGVSQSPRYKVAKRGQDVALRCDPISGHVSLFWYQQALGQGPEFLTYFQNEAQLDKSGLPSDRFFAERPEGSVSTLKIQRTQQEDSAVYLCASSSLAGGTYEQYFGPGTRLTVT.

This chain connects TRBV5-4 to TRBJ1-1; no reliable D call. Trimming left V 0 bases short and J 3 bases short, with 9 bases between. Germline loops: CDR1 SGHNT, CDR2 YYREEE (reference sequence). This CDR3 has 14 residues. The CDR3 sequence: CASSLEAGDTEAFF. In DNA form, the CDR3 reads TGTGCCAGCAGCTTGGAGGCGGGTGACACTGAAGCTTTCTTT.

The J gene is TRBJ2-5, the V gene TRBV7-9; 15 bases align to TRBD2. J gave up 3 bases and V 5 bases, and 10 bases lay outside the gene matches. The germline V gene encodes CDR1 SEHNR and CDR2 FQNEAQ (reference sequence). The CDR3 has 18 amino acids. The CDR3: CASSQTLGLAGGEETQYF. The CDR3 DNA is TGTGCCAGCAGCCAGACCCTCGGACTAGCGGGAGGGGAAGAGACCCAGTACTTC.

This clone was seen a few times. The chain joins TRBV6-6 to TRBJ2-2; TRBD2 is a possible D gene (5 bases). V dropped 2 bases and J dropped 6 bases, with 7 bases sitting between them. The germline V gene has CDR1 MNHNY and CDR2 SVGAGI (reference sequence). The CDR3 spans 13 residues. In DNA, the CDR3 is TGTGCCAGCAGTTACGACGGGGCCGGGGAGCTGTTTTTT. As protein: CASSYDGAGELFF.

The chain employs TRBV5-1 and TRBJ1-4, with a possible D match to TRBD1 (6 bases). Germline CDR1 and CDR2: SGHRS and YFSETQ. V lost 1 base and J lost 7, with 14 bases in between. The CDR3 runs 15 residues. CDR3 nucleotide sequence: TGCGCCAGCAGCTTGTGGGGGGCTGGGGGTGAAAAACTGTTTTTT. This encodes CASSLWGAGGEKLFF.